The sequence of this T cell receptor beta chain was determined in a study of cytomegalovirus exposure and HLA in healthy donors. Study-wide results and limits: The majority of TCR sequences were rare, yet some public TCRs appeared in many donors. In vitro data verified a few CMV-associated chains as specific for CMV antigens.

Sequencing was performed with immunoSEQ multiplex PCR; in TCRdb, only in-frame clones are kept and a portion is missing. The table has about 68,000 clones, more than 95% seen once; the top ten hold 2% to 2.5%. On this clone: Its cognate antigen is unknown.

CDR3 length: 14 residues. CDR1 SGHKS and CDR2 YYEKEE come from the germline V gene (reference sequence). Trimming removed 0 bases from V and 1 base from J, with 8 bases in between. Sequenced input: PBMCs. This sequence joins TRBV5-5 and TRBJ2-7; D is ambiguous. This TCR was recovered from a man younger than 35 in good health and CMV-seronegative. In nucleotides, the CDR3 is TGTGCCAGCAGCTTGGCCACAAGATCCTACGAGCAGTACTTC. It specifies CASSLATRSYEQYF.